These 10 T cell receptor beta chains were all obtained from the same sample, sequenced in a study of cytomegalovirus exposure and HLA in healthy donors. Primers: 60 Vbeta forward and 13 Jbeta reverse. Method: immunoSEQ multiplex PCR; TCRdb's copy keeps in-frame clones and lacks some. The sample totals 55,000 or so clones. The sequenced sample consisted of PBMCs. The origin of the receptors is a woman in her 50s in good health and CMV-seropositive.

The chain joins TRBV19 to TRBJ2-7; D is unclear. The germline V gene has CDR1 LNHDA and CDR2 SQIVND (reference sequence). The CDR3 is made up of 14 amino acids. V was shortened by 6 bases and J by 3 bases, with 15 bases between the two germline ends. CDR3 sequence reads: CASSSQAPNYEQYF. The CDR3 DNA reads as TGTGCCAGTAGCTCGCAGGCTCCTAACTACGAGCAGTACTTC.

CDR3 amino acids: CASSPKGTSSTFTDTQYF. In nucleotides, the CDR3 is TGTGCCAGCAGCCCCAAGGGGACTAGCTCTACATTCACAGATACGCAGTATTTT. This chain links TRBV7-9 with TRBJ2-3; 9 bases match TRBD2. Germline V gene lookup returns CDR1 SEHNR and CDR2 FQNEAQ (reference sequence). This CDR3 contains 18 residues. V lost 5 bases and J lost 2; bases outside the gene matches: 14.

V is TRBV11-2 and J is TRBJ2-5, with a possible D match to TRBD1 (6 bases). V was clipped by 5 bases and J by 1 base, with 8 bases between them. The CDR3 is 13 residues long. CDR1 and CDR2 from the germline V gene are SGHAT and FQNNGV. The CDR3 coding sequence is TGTGCCAGCAGCCGGACAGTCCAAGAGACCCAGTACTTC. It encodes CASSRTVQETQYF.

This rearrangement joins TRBV27 to TRBJ2-2; the match to TRBD1 covers 7 bases. The CDR3 runs to 14 residues. Germline CDR1 MNHEY, CDR2 SMNVEV (reference sequence). V lost 4 bases to trimming and J lost 6 bases; unmatched junction nucleotides: 5. The chain's CDR3 is CASSSMGQPGELFF. CDR3 coding DNA: TGTGCCAGCAGTTCTATGGGACAGCCCGGGGAGCTGTTTTTT.

The V call is TRBV6-6, the J call TRBJ2-7, with 8 bases matching TRBD1. CDR3 length: 15 residues. J lost 5 bases, V lost 2 bases, and 8 bases had no gene match. Germline-derived CDR1 and CDR2 are MNHNY and SVGAGI (reference sequence). CDR3 sequence: CASSYRGQVRNEQYF. The CDR3, as DNA: TGTGCCAGCAGTTACCGGGGACAGGTCAGGAACGAGCAGTACTTC.

Remarks on this clone: One junction end disagrees with the germline gene, perhaps due to a read error. V gene TRBV6-1 combines with J gene TRBJ2-6; 7 bases agree with TRBD1. The CDR3 has 15 amino acids. Germline loops: CDR1 MNHNS, CDR2 SASEGT. The CDR3 DNA reads TGTGCCAGCAGCGAAGGGGGCACTGGGGCCAACGTCCTGACTTTC. Translating gives CASSEGGTGANVLTF.

This rearrangement joins TRBV15 to TRBJ2-3; 8 positions match TRBD2. The V gene end was trimmed by 5 bases and the J gene end by 4 bases; junction bases not matched to a gene: 8. Germline-derived CDR1 and CDR2 are LNHNV and YYDKDF (reference sequence). This CDR3 spans 15 amino acids. CDR3 DNA sequence: TGTGCCACCAGCCCCCCGGGACTAGTGGCAGATACGCAGTATTTT. This encodes CATSPPGLVADTQYF.

The chain uses TRBV4-3 and TRBJ2-1; 9 bases agree with TRBD2. V lost 0 bases to trimming and J lost 9 bases; unmatched junction nucleotides: 9. Germline-derived CDR1 and CDR2 are LGHNA and YSLEER. CDR3 length: 16 amino acids. CDR3 protein: CASSQDSFSGGGEQFF. The CDR3 DNA reads TGCGCCAGCAGCCAAGATAGTTTTAGCGGGGGAGGTGAGCAGTTCTTC.

V gene TRBV5-1 combines with J gene TRBJ2-3; 9 nucleotides agree with TRBD2. This CDR3 region has 16 residues. Germline CDR1 and CDR2: SGHRS and YFSETQ. V lost 0 bases to trimming and J lost 4 bases; unmatched junction nucleotides: 6. The CDR3 region has the DNA TGCGCCAGCAGCTTGGTCCTACGCGGGAGGGCAGATACGCAGTATTTT. It is translated as CASSLVLRGRADTQYF.

V is TRBV6-1 and J is TRBJ2-7; TRBD1 is a possible D gene (8 bases). The germline CDR1 and CDR2 sequences are MNHNS and SASEGT. CDR3 length: 14 residues. Deletions cut 6 bases from V and 2 bases from J, with 14 bases between. CDR3 sequence (DNA): TGTGCCAGCAGATACAGGGGGGGCCCCTACGAGCAGTACTTC. Amino acids: CASRYRGGPYEQYF.